This TCR beta chain was documented in a study of T-cell reconstitution after alpha-beta-depleted transplantation in children. This sample's TCRbeta library carried unique molecular identifier barcodes. TCRdb ran MiXCR on the PCR reads and lists one entry per CDR3 protein. Of some 240,000 distinct CDR3 sequences in the sample, more than 10% are singletons; the top ten hold approximately 2.9%. This clonotype appeared many times. This CDR3 contains 14 residues. V lost 2 bases to trimming and J lost 4 bases, with 11 bases between them. The chain links TRBV12-3 or TRBV12-4 to TRBJ1-1, with D tentatively TRBD1 (6 bases). The TCR sequence derives from a human donor who donated a stem cell graft to a child with acute lymphoblastic leukemia. The sample consisted of PBMCs from the stem cell graft donor, taken from the stem cell graft. The CDR3 loop reads CASSLNREATEAFF. CDR3 DNA: TGTGCCAGCAGTTTAAACAGGGAGGCCACTGAAGCTTTCTTT.